This TCR beta chain originates from a study of T-cell memory formation after mild COVID-19. Per the germline V gene, CDR1 is MNHEY and CDR2 is SVGEGT. This CDR3 has 15 amino acids. J lost 2 bases, V lost 5 bases, and 7 bases had no gene match. One entry per CDR3 protein results from TCRdb running MiXCR on the 5' RACE reads. The sample has hundreds of thousands of distinct CDR3 sequences; around 20% are singletons. Sequenced: PBMCs or a T cell subset sorted from them (not recorded which). The chain has TRBV6-2 or TRBV6-3 and TRBJ2-5; TRBD1 matches 8 bases. This sequence originates from an adult woman who had mild COVID-19 (a few samples of this study predate the infection). Cell type and time point are not known. The CDR3 DNA is TGTGCCAGCAGTCTTACAGGGGGGCAGCAAGAGACCCAGTACTTC. This sequence encodes CASSLTGGQQETQYF.